One and the same sample provided the 2 T cell receptor beta chains below, sequenced in a study of blood T cell repertoires in COVID-19. Produced via immunoSEQ multiplex PCR; TCRdb's table is partial and in-frame only. Seen here are roughly 200,000 clones, approximately 83% observed once, and the top ten hold roughly 7.2%. Sequences were obtained from peripheral blood. The receptors shown here come from a woman aged 40 to 50 with COVID-19, enrolled during active disease.

This chain uses TRBV28 with TRBJ1-4; no firm D call. The V end lost 3 bases, the J end lost 10 bases, and 9 bases lay between the germline ends. The CDR3 covers 12 residues. Germline V gene data show CDR1 as MDHEN and CDR2 as SYDVKM. The CDR3 DNA reads TGTGCCAGCAGTTTGCCCATCGGAAAACTGTTTTTT. Residues: CASSLPIGKLFF.

CDR3 sequence: CASRLQGVYGYTF. The CDR3 bases are TGTGCCAGCAGGCTTCAGGGGGTTTATGGCTACACCTTC. The V and J genes are TRBV12-3 or TRBV12-4 and TRBJ1-2; 7 bases are shared with TRBD1. The CDR3 is 13 amino acids. V was pared by 6 bases and J by 5 bases, with 6 bases of the junction left unmatched.